The rows below give T cell receptor beta chains drawn from one sample of a study of T cell responses to AZD1222 COVID-19 vaccine. Assay used: immunoSEQ multiplex PCR; TCRdb lists only in-frame clones, some missing. The profile shows approximately 71,000 clones, about 80% of them singletons. The sequenced sample was peripheral blood, obtained on day 0 of AZD1222 vaccination. The source of these receptors is an adult in good health. The CDR3 runs from the conserved cysteine through the conserved F or W. A D gene is named only where the DNA matches it firmly. Size is omitted from some rows. Given values are once, few, many or a class for expanded clones.

.	TRBV10-3	TRBJ2-5	16	.	CAISGAPGGTQETQYF	TGTGCCATCAGCGGAGCCCCCGGAGGAACCCAAGAGACCCAGTACTTC
.	TRBV30	TRBJ2-5	11	.	CAWSSQGTQYF	TGTGCCTGGAGTTCGCAAGGGACCCAGTACTTC
.	TRBV6-5	TRBJ1-5	15	.	CASSFPDRNNQPQHF	TGTGCCAGCAGTTTCCCGGACAGAAACAATCAGCCCCAGCATTTT
.	TRBV9	TRBJ2-7	16	.	CASSPMVRGASYEQYF	TGTGCCAGCAGTCCGATGGTCAGGGGGGCTTCCTACGAGCAGTACTTC
TRBD2	TRBV10-3	TRBJ2-7	18	.	CAISDLGFIGTSSHEQYF	TGTGCCATCAGTGACCTAGGATTCATAGGGACTAGCTCCCACGAGCAGTACTTC
.	TRBV7-2	TRBJ1-1	15	.	CASSPQITANTEAFF	TGTGCCAGCAGCCCTCAAATAACAGCGAACACTGAAGCTTTCTTT
.	TRBV2	TRBJ2-7	15	.	CASSEVGLSSYEQYF	TGTGCCAGCAGTGAAGTCGGGTTAAGCTCCTACGAGCAGTACTTC
.	TRBV6-5	TRBJ1-2	14	.	CASSYGGIGGGYTF	TGTGCCAGCAGTTATGGTGGGATTGGGGGCGGCTACACCTTC
TRBD2	TRBV30	TRBJ2-7	13	.	CAWSMGLAGEQYF	TGTGCCTGGAGTATGGGACTAGCGGGGGAGCAGTACTTC
.	TRBV7-9	TRBJ2-5	12	.	CASSFERETQYF	TGTGCCAGCAGCTTTGAGAGAGAGACCCAGTACTTC
.	TRBV7-2	TRBJ1-3	13	.	CASSLGMGNTIYF	TGTGCCAGCAGCTTAGGGATGGGAAACACCATATATTTT
.	TRBV19	TRBJ2-7	14	.	CASSIGSGPYEQYF	TGTGCCAGTAGTATAGGGTCAGGACCCTACGAGCAGTACTTC
TRBD2	TRBV11-3	TRBJ2-7	14	few	CASSIGLAGGEQYF	TGTGCCAGCAGCATCGGACTAGCGGGGGGAGAGCAGTACTTC
.	TRBV7-8	TRBJ2-3	12	.	CASSRGMDTQYF	TGTGCCAGCAGCCGAGGAATGGATACGCAGTATTTT
TRBD1	TRBV14	TRBJ1-4	16	.	CASSQAGDRKYEKLFF	TGTGCCAGCAGCCAAGCGGGGGACAGGAAATATGAAAAACTGTTTTTT
.	TRBV4-3	TRBJ2-2	17	.	CASSQFHDDSYTGELFF	TGCGCCAGCAGCCAATTCCATGATGACAGTTACACCGGGGAGCTGTTTTTT
TRBD2	TRBV3-1/TRBV3-2	TRBJ2-3	16	.	CASSQSGLAGTDTQYF	TGTGCCAGCAGCCAATCGGGACTAGCGGGCACAGATACGCAGTATTTT
.	TRBV2	TRBJ2-3	13	.	CASPEVGSDTQYF	TGTGCCAGCCCGGAGGTGGGGTCAGATACGCAGTATTTT
TRBD2	TRBV6-5	TRBJ2-2	15	.	CASSRTSNANGELFF	TGTGCCAGCAGTCGGACTAGTAATGCGAACGGGGAGCTGTTTTTT
.	TRBV27	TRBJ1-2	15	once	CASSSRRTENYGYTF	TGTGCCAGCAGTTCCAGGAGGACAGAGAACTATGGCTACACCTTC
.	TRBV7-2	TRBJ1-6	15	.	CASSRVSGANSPLHF	TGTGCCAGCAGCCGCGTGTCCGGGGCGAATTCACCCCTCCACTTT
.	TRBV9	TRBJ2-1	14	.	CASSMADNYNEQFF	TGTGCCAGCAGCATGGCGGACAATTACAATGAGCAGTTCTTC
.	TRBV6-5	TRBJ1-5	13	.	CASQGGVSQPQHF	TGTGCCAGCCAAGGCGGGGTTAGTCAGCCCCAGCATTTT
.	TRBV7-8	TRBJ2-1	13	.	CASSIGTANEQFF	TGTGCCAGCAGCATCGGGACCGCAAATGAGCAGTTCTTC
.	TRBV7-6	TRBJ2-3	13	.	CASSEDTSSTQYF	TGTGCCAGCAGCGAAGATACTAGCTCAACGCAGTATTTT
.	TRBV7-8	TRBJ2-7	13	once	CASSYRSSYEQYF	TGTGCCAGCAGTTACAGGAGCTCCTACGAGCAGTACTTC
.	TRBV19	TRBJ2-7	11	.	CASTTGSEQYF	TGTGCCAGTACGACTGGTAGCGAGCAGTACTTC
.	TRBV24-1	TRBJ2-3	17	.	CATSDWGAVESTDTQYF	TGTGCCACCAGTGATTGGGGGGCAGTCGAGAGCACAGATACGCAGTATTTT
.	TRBV20-1	TRBJ2-5	11	.	CSARDPETQYF	TGCAGTGCTAGAGATCCAGAGACCCAGTACTTC
.	TRBV7-9	TRBJ1-3	16	.	CASRPKLRVGGNTIYF	TGTGCCAGCAGGCCAAAACTGCGGGTCGGTGGAAACACCATATATTTT
.	TRBV10-3	TRBJ1-1	13	.	CATSRGGNPEAFF	TGTGCCACCTCGAGGGGGGGCAATCCTGAAGCTTTCTTT